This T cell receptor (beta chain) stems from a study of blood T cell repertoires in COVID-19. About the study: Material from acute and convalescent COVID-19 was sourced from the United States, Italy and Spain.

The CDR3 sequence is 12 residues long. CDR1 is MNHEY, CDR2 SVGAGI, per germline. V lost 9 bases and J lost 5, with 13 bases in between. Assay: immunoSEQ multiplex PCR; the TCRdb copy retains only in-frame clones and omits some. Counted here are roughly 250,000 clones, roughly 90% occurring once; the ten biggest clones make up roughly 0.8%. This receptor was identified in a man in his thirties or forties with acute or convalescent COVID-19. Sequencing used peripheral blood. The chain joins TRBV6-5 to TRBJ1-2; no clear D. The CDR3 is CARPMREYGYTF. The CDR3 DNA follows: TGTGCCAGACCCATGAGGGAGTATGGCTACACCTTC.